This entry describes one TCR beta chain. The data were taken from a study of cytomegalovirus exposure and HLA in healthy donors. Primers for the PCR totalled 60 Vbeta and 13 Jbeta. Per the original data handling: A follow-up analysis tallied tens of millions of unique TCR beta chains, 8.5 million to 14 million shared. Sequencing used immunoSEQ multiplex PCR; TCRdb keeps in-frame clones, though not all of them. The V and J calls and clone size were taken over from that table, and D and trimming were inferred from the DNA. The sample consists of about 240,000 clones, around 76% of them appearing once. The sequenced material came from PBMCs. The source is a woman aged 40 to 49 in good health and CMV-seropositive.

The CDR3 sequence is CAWTLGQPGTNEKLFF. The CDR3 DNA follows: TGTGCCTGGACGCTAGGACAACCCGGGACTAATGAAAAACTGTTTTTT. V and J are TRBV30 and TRBJ1-4, with D perhaps matching TRBD1 (5 bases). The CDR3 is 16 amino acids. Trimming pared 4 bases from V and 2 bases from J, leaving 17 bases between. The germline V gene encodes CDR1 GTSNPN and CDR2 SVGIG (reference sequence).